This T cell receptor (beta chain) was captured in a study of human T cells and chemical hapten exposure. Whole-study findings and limits: With regard to DPC sensitization, TCRs above 1 in 1000 frequency did not change. While controls formed fewer of them, expanded TCRs formed significantly more large CDR3 similarity clusters.

As to time point: patch test 1, 2 weeks after DPC sensitization. Treatment noted: therapeutic diphenylcyclopropenone sensitization with weekly scalp DPC. Total RNA was isolated from whole blood that had not been fractionated. This clonotype was found many times. Its antigen is not identified. Attachment of unique molecular identifiers to individual cDNA molecules was performed in the library. MiXCR was run by TCRdb on the RACE reads, yielding one entry per CDR3 protein. The table lists tens of thousands of distinct CDR3 sequences, over 9.5% of them singletons, with less than 2.5% in the top ten. The sequences come from whole blood, collected in connection with sensitization to the hapten diphenylcyclopropenone (DPC). This receptor was obtained from a middle-aged man with alopecia areata. Some clones in this sample may be carry-over from other donors' samples.

The CDR3 loop reads CATSDPSGDTFEKLFF. The CDR3 region has the DNA TGTGCCACCAGTGATCCCTCCGGGGACACATTCGAAAAACTGTTTTTT. The rearrangement links TRBV24-1 to TRBJ1-4, with a possible D match to TRBD1 (6 bases). Germline values: CDR1 KGHDR, CDR2 SFDVKD. The length of the CDR3 is 16 residues. Trimming removed 3 bases from V and 8 bases from J, with 18 bases in between.